What follows are 28 T cell receptor beta chains derived from one specimen sequenced in a study of technical replicates of blood from four donors. Using immunoSEQ multiplex PCR, the repertoire was profiled, and TCRdb retains in-frame clones only, with some absent. The table records about 13,000 clones, 80% to 90% of them present only once. The sequenced sample was PBMCs. Receptors originate from a human donor in good health.

This chain links TRBV27 with TRBJ2-1; D unclear. Germline CDR1 reads MNHEY; CDR2 reads SMNVEV (reference sequence). The CDR3 extends over 15 amino acids. V was cut by 4 bases and J by 0 bases, with 10 bases left in between. This CDR3 is CASSSSTSSYNEQFF. CDR3 nucleotide sequence: TGTGCCAGCAGTTCCTCAACGAGCTCCTACAATGAGCAGTTCTTC.

This chain joins TRBV27 and TRBJ2-5; weak D call: TRBD1 (6 bases). V lost 1 base and J lost 1, with 10 bases in between. CDR1 MNHEY and CDR2 SMNVEV come from the germline V gene (reference sequence). This CDR3 has 15 residues. The CDR3 here is CASSLLGAGQETQYF. The CDR3 DNA reads as TGTGCCAGCAGTTTATTGGGGGCAGGCCAAGAGACCCAGTACTTC.

The chain couples TRBV7-6 to TRBJ2-3; 8 bases agree with TRBD2. Germline-derived CDR1 and CDR2 are SGHVS and FNYEAQ. CDR3 size: 19 residues. Trimming took 1 base from V and 0 from J; bases not matched to a gene: 12. The CDR3 is CASSLGFTSGSLSTDTQYF. CDR3 DNA sequence: TGTGCCAGCAGCTTAGGATTTACTAGCGGCTCTCTCAGCACAGATACGCAGTATTTT.

J is TRBJ2-5 and V is TRBV7-2; maybe TRBD2 (6 bases). Germline CDR1 SGHTA, CDR2 FQGNSA. This CDR3 has 15 amino acids. Trimming left V 1 base short and J 5 bases short, with 14 bases between. The CDR3 region has the DNA TGTGCCAGCAGCTTAGGACTAGACTTCCGGGAGACCCAGTACTTC. Protein: CASSLGLDFRETQYF.

The chain couples TRBV7-2 to TRBJ1-5; D remains ambiguous. Trimming stripped 0 bases from V and 3 bases from J, with 12 bases between. Germline V gene data show CDR1 as SGHTA and CDR2 as FQGNSA. This CDR3 contains 16 residues. The CDR3 coding sequence is TGTGCCAGCAGCTTAGCTTGGAGAGGGAACAATCAGCCCCAGCATTTT. It codes for CASSLAWRGNNQPQHF.

Written as DNA, the CDR3 is TGCACCAGCAGCCAAAATAGCGGGACTAGCGGGAGTTGGAGCACAGATACGCAGTATTTT. Translation gives CTSSQNSGTSGSWSTDTQYF. The chain uses TRBV1 and TRBJ2-3; the D call in the table, TRBD2, was not verified against the DNA. TRBV1 is designated a pseudogene. The CDR3 consists of 20 residues.

The V call is TRBV10-3, the J call TRBJ1-4; D ambiguous. V dropped 0 bases and J dropped 7 bases, with 6 bases sitting between them. Per germline, CDR1 ENHRY and CDR2 SYGVKD. The CDR3 has 13 residues. CDR3 nucleotide sequence: TGTGCCATCAGTGAGTCTTCTGTTGAAAAACTGTTTTTT. Translation: CAISESSVEKLFF.

This clone is medium-sized in the sample. The chain links TRBV4-1 to TRBJ2-7, with TRBD1 as a possible D gene (6 bases). V shed 0 bases and J shed 1 base, with 13 bases lying between them. CDR3 length: 16 residues. From germline, CDR1 is MGHRA and CDR2 YSYEKL. The CDR3 bases are TGCGCCAGCAGCCAAGATGAGGGGGTTGGATCCTACGAGCAGTACTTC. It encodes CASSQDEGVGSYEQYF.

This chain joins TRBV5-6 and TRBJ2-1, with a weak D call TRBD1 (6 bases). The V gene's germline CDR1 is SGHDT and CDR2 YYEEEE. The CDR3 runs to 15 residues. Trimming cost V 3 bases and J 9 bases, with 19 bases left between them. In DNA form, the CDR3 reads TGTGCCAGCAGCTCCTCCCTAACAGGGCGGGCTGAGCAGTTCTTC. Translating gives CASSSSLTGRAEQFF.

A single count supports this clone. The DNA for the CDR3 is TGTGCCAGCAGTCCCATGGACAGCTCTGGGGCCAACGTCCTGACTTTC. Its translation: CASSPMDSSGANVLTF. This chain links TRBV28 with TRBJ2-6; D might be TRBD1 (6 bases). Germline V CDR1 and CDR2: MDHEN, SYDVKM. V was cut by 5 bases and J by 0 bases, with 11 bases left in between. This CDR3 has 16 amino acids. Full variable domain (outside the CDR3, taken from reference TRBV28 and TRBJ2-6): DVKVTQSSRYLVKRTGEKVFLECVQDMDHENMFWYRQDPGLGLRLIYFSYDVKMKEKGDIPEGYSVSREKKERFSLILESASTNQTSMYLCASSPMDSSGANVLTFGAGSRLTVL.

This chain uses TRBV6-5 with TRBJ2-3; D is uncertain. Between the trimmed V and J ends, which lost 2 bases and 3 bases, there was a span of 9 bases. CDR1 and CDR2 from the germline V gene are MNHEY and SVGAGI. The CDR3 extends over 14 amino acids. CDR3 in DNA: TGTGCCAGCAGTTACGGGCCTCAAACAGATACGCAGTATTTT. Amino acid sequence: CASSYGPQTDTQYF.

This clone was recorded only once. This chain joins TRBV6-6 and TRBJ2-5; TRBD1 aligns across 9 bases. J was trimmed by 5 bases and V by 6 bases; bases with no gene match: 7. The CDR3 spans 14 residues. CDR1 MNHNY and CDR2 SVGAGI come from the germline V gene (reference sequence). The CDR3 region is CASSRQGGGETQYF. Written as DNA, the CDR3 is TGTGCCAGCAGCCGACAGGGGGGCGGCGAGACCCAGTACTTC.

The chain couples TRBV5-1 to TRBJ2-1; tentatively, D is TRBD2 (6 bases). The CDR3 spans 16 residues. Germline V CDR1 and CDR2: SGHRS, YFSETQ. V was trimmed by 4 bases and J by 5 bases, leaving 19 bases between them. The CDR3 here is CASSGDGTPPHNEQFF. The CDR3 nucleotides read TGCGCCAGCAGCGGTGACGGGACTCCCCCCCACAATGAGCAGTTCTTC.

The chain joins TRBV19 to TRBJ1-5; TRBD1 matches 9 bases. This CDR3 comprises 16 residues. V shed 8 bases, J shed 1 base, and the junction held 9 bases outside the gene matches. Germline CDR1 reads LNHDA; CDR2 reads SQIVND (reference sequence). CDR3 sequence (DNA): TGTGCCAGTGTCAGCCGGGACAGGGACAGCAATCAGCCCCAGCATTTT. Encoded protein: CASVSRDRDSNQPQHF.

This clone was detected only once. The V gene is TRBV28, the J gene TRBJ2-1; D may be TRBD1 (6 bases). V was shortened by 1 base and J by 0 bases, with 22 bases between the two germline ends. The CDR3 covers 20 residues. Germline CDR1 MDHEN, CDR2 SYDVKM. CDR3 DNA sequence: TGTGCCAGCAGTTTATTGGGTGACAGGTTTGAAAAGAGCTCCTACAATGAGCAGTTCTTC. It specifies CASSLLGDRFEKSSYNEQFF.

The chain links TRBV5-1 to TRBJ2-5; the match to TRBD1 covers 11 bases. V lost 4 bases to trimming and J lost 5 bases; unmatched junction nucleotides: 10. Germline assignment: CDR1 SGHRS and CDR2 YFSETQ. The CDR3 loop spans 16 amino acids. This chain's CDR3 is CASSDGTGGLPETQYF. The CDR3, as DNA: TGCGCCAGCAGCGACGGGACAGGGGGACTCCCGGAGACCCAGTACTTC.

This sequence joins TRBV25-1 and TRBJ2-1, with TRBD2 matching 10 bases. CDR1 MGHDK and CDR2 SYGVNS come from the germline V gene. J lost 4 bases, V lost 8 bases, and 14 bases had no gene match. The CDR3 has 17 amino acids. CDR3 protein: CASASLAGAGSYNEQFF. The DNA of the CDR3 is TGTGCCAGCGCGTCCCTAGCGGGAGCTGGTTCTTACAATGAGCAGTTCTTC.

This rearrangement joins TRBV7-9 to TRBJ2-3, with TRBD1 matching 8 bases. CDR1 SEHNR and CDR2 FQNEAQ come from the germline V gene (reference sequence). The CDR3 runs to 15 residues. Germline trimming cut 0 bases from V and 2 bases from J; bases unmatched to any gene: 1. CDR3 sequence: CASSLAQGDTDTQYF. For the CDR3, the DNA is TGTGCCAGCAGCTTAGCACAGGGGGACACAGATACGCAGTATTTT.

CDR3 region: CAWSPGGGDEKLFF. The CDR3 bases are TGTGCCTGGAGTCCAGGGGGCGGGGATGAAAAACTGTTTTTT. This chain uses TRBV30 with TRBJ1-4; the match to TRBD1 covers 8 bases. V trimming: 2 bases; J trimming: 6 bases; junction bases outside the gene matches: 5. In germline, CDR1 is GTSNPN, CDR2 SVGIG (reference sequence). CDR3 length: 14 residues.

This chain connects TRBV7-9 to TRBJ1-2; TRBD1 might be the D (5 bases). Germline CDR1 reads SEHNR; CDR2 reads FQNEAQ (reference sequence). V lost 1 base and J lost 5, with 11 bases in between. This CDR3 is built from 14 residues. The CDR3 loop reads CASSLVTTAYGYTF. CDR3 DNA: TGTGCCAGCAGCTTAGTAACGACAGCATATGGCTACACCTTC.

The chain employs TRBV30 and TRBJ1-6; D is unresolved. V lost 8 bases to trimming and J lost 0 bases, with 5 bases between them. CDR1 and CDR2 (germline): GTSNPN, SVGIG (reference sequence). This CDR3 is 12 amino acids long. The CDR3 sequence: CARSSYNSPLHF. The CDR3, as DNA: TGTGCCCGCAGCTCCTATAATTCACCCCTCCACTTT. The variable domain in full, completed from reference TRBV30 and TRBJ1-6, reads SQTIHQWPATLVQPVGSPLSLECTVEGTSNPNLYWYRQAAGRGLQLLFYSVGIGQISSEVPQNLSASRPQDRQFILSSKKLLLSDSGFYLCARSSYNSPLHFGNGTRLTVT.

This chain connects TRBV9 to TRBJ2-1; possibly TRBD1 for D (6 bases). The ends were cut back, 2 bases at V and 8 bases at J, with 14 bases in the middle. This CDR3 has 14 residues. Germline loops: CDR1 SGDLS, CDR2 YYNGEE. CDR3 sequence reads: CASSVTTGEYEQFF. The CDR3 DNA reads as TGTGCCAGCAGCGTTACGACAGGCGAATATGAGCAGTTCTTC.

The table lists this clone with a count of one. The genes are TRBV7-9 and TRBJ2-2, with 9 bases lining up with TRBD1. There are 15 residues in the CDR3. Germline CDR1 reads SEHNR; CDR2 reads FQNEAQ (reference sequence). The junction had 3 bases not matched to a gene; V was cut back by 3 bases and J by 4 bases. The CDR3 nucleotides are TGTGCCAGCAGCTTCGGACAGGGGACCACCGGGGAGCTGTTTTTT. Its translation is CASSFGQGTTGELFF.

This clone has a single count. The chain has TRBV30 and TRBJ2-7, with TRBD1 matching over 11 bases. V lost 8 bases, J lost 6 bases, and 6 bases stayed unmatched. CDR1 is GTSNPN and CDR2 is SVGIG in the germline V gene (reference sequence). The length of the CDR3 is 12 residues. The CDR3 region is CAGDRGSREQYF. In DNA, the CDR3 is TGTGCCGGGGACAGGGGGTCCCGCGAGCAGTACTTC.

The chain is built from TRBV5-1 and TRBJ2-3, with TRBD1 matching over 9 bases. CDR1 SGHRS and CDR2 YFSETQ come from the germline V gene. The ends lost 2 bases at V and 4 bases at J; junction bases unmatched: 8. The CDR3 has 16 amino acids. The CDR3 nucleotides read TGCGCCAGCAGCTTAAGGGGACAGGGAAAAGCAGATACGCAGTATTTT. This translates into CASSLRGQGKADTQYF.

The chain links TRBV6-6 to TRBJ2-1, with a weak D call TRBD2 (5 bases). The CDR3 covers 13 residues. The V gene lost 0 bases and the J gene lost 8 bases, with 8 bases spanning the gap. From germline, CDR1 is MNHNY and CDR2 SVGAGI (reference sequence). CDR3 DNA sequence: TGTGCCAGCAGTTACTCGAGGCGGGATGAGCAGTTCTTC. Translated, it gives CASSYSRRDEQFF.

V and J are TRBV7-9 and TRBJ1-1, with 11 positions matching TRBD1. Germline V CDR1 and CDR2: SEHNR, FQNEAQ (reference sequence). The length of the CDR3 is 15 residues. Trimming cost V 5 bases and J 11 bases; bases outside gene matches: 13. CDR3 nucleotide sequence: TGTGCCAGCAGCGCACGGACAGGGGGCTTGCTGGATGCTTTCTTT. Translation: CASSARTGGLLDAFF.

The V call is TRBV5-1, the J call TRBJ1-4; perhaps TRBD1 as D (6 bases). Trimming cost V 4 bases and J 5 bases, with 21 bases left between them. The CDR3 has 17 amino acids. Germline V lookup: CDR1 SGHRS, CDR2 YFSETQ. In nucleotides, the CDR3 is TGCGCCAGCAGCCCCGGCACAGGACAGTCTGTAAATGAAAAACTGTTTTTT. Its protein is CASSPGTGQSVNEKLFF.